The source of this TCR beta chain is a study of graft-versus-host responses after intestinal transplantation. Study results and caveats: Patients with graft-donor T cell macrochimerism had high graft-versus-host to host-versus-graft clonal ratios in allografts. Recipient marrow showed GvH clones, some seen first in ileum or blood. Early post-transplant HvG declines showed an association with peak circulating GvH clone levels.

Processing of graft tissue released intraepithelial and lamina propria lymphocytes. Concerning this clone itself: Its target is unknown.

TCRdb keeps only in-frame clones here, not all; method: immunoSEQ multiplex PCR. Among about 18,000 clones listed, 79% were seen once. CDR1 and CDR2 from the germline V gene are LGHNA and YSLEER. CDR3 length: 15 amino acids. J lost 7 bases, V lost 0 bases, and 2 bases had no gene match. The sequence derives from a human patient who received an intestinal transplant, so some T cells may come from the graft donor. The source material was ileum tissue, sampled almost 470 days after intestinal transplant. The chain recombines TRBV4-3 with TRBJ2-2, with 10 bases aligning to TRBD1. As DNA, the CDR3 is TGCGCCAGCAGCCAAGAGAGGGACAGGGGCGGGGAGCTGTTTTTT. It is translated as CASSQERDRGGELFF.